This T cell receptor (beta chain) came from a study of immune cell composition in non-small cell lung cancer. Study-level findings and limits: Tumour TCR-beta clonality was not significantly tied to smoking pack-years. Lung adenocarcinomas had lower top 10 clone scores and clonality than squamous tumours.

Sequencing was performed with immunoSEQ multiplex PCR; in TCRdb, only in-frame clones are kept and a portion is missing. Of roughly 4,900 clones detected, 83% appear once; the ten largest clones hold roughly 12%. A remark on this clone: Its antigen is as yet unknown.

The CDR3 is 13 amino acids. Germline CDR1 and CDR2: SNHLY and FYNNEI. Deletions cut 10 bases from V and 4 bases from J, with 16 bases between. The chain uses TRBV2 and TRBJ1-2; D not certain. The material sequenced was lung tumor tissue. The source is a human donor with non-small cell lung cancer. CDR3: CATATGAGYGYTF. The CDR3 nucleotides read TGTGCCACGGCCACGGGAGCGGGCTATGGCTACACCTTC.